This T cell receptor beta chain was identified in a study of blood T cell repertoires in COVID-19. Study details: Spain, Italy and the United States supplied samples that represented acute and convalescent COVID-19. T cells, B-cell-depleted T cells, or PBMCs supplied cDNA or gDNA.

Data came from immunoSEQ multiplex PCR; TCRdb stores just in-frame clones and leaves some out. The sample has about 240,000 clones, approximately 84% seen once. This clone has just one count. Trimming took off 0 bases at V and 6 bases at J, with 8 bases between the two ends. The CDR3 runs to 14 residues. Germline lookup yields CDR1 KGHDR and CDR2 SFDVKD. This sequence was found in a woman aged 25 to 39 who had recovered from COVID-19. This sequence joins TRBV24-1 and TRBJ2-1; TRBD2 might be the D (5 bases). The specimen was peripheral blood. DNA of the CDR3: TGTGCCACCAGTGATTTGACGGGAAGCAATGAGCAGTTCTTC. It yields the protein CATSDLTGSNEQFF.